Listed below are T cell receptor beta chains from one sample, sequenced in a study of early T cells in non-severe SARS-CoV-2 infection. TCRdb reanalysed the 5' RACE reads using MiXCR and keeps one entry per CDR3 protein. The sample lists 100,000 to 120,000 distinct CDR3 sequences; roughly 12% were seen once. The sample in question was whole blood, obtained at baseline. The receptors stem from an adult who was a healthcare worker with PCR-confirmed SARS-CoV-2 infection or an uninfected control (not recorded which). CDR3s include the opening cysteine and the closing phenylalanine or tryptophan.

J | V | CDR3
TRBJ1-1 | TRBV6-5 | CASSSEGRTNTEAFF
TRBJ1-5 | TRBV6-1 | CASRSFNQPQHF
TRBJ1-2 | TRBV5-1 | CASSPYGLGGYTF
TRBJ2-3 | TRBV29-1 | CSAVHGTDTQYF
TRBJ2-7 | TRBV7-8 | CASSPEFTAGVSEQYF
TRBJ2-2 | TRBV7-2 | CASSSRRGNTGELFF
TRBJ2-1 | TRBV28 | CASRGAGTSGVGEQFF
TRBJ2-1 | TRBV28 | CASSPSEAGAGEQFF
TRBJ1-1 | TRBV7-9 | CASSLMGGAEAFF
TRBJ2-1 | TRBV5-1 | CASSLSYNEQFF
TRBJ2-3 | TRBV12-3/TRBV12-4 | CASSLTEGPTDTQYF
TRBJ1-1 | TRBV6-1 | CASSEGGRSTEAFF